The 13 T cell receptor beta chains below were found in one sample sequenced in a study of blood T cell repertoires in COVID-19. Clones were sequenced by immunoSEQ multiplex PCR, and TCRdb holds only the in-frame ones, with some missing. The sample shows about 480,000 clones, roughly nine tenths of them seen only once. The sample comprised peripheral blood. The receptors come from a man aged 18 to 29 with COVID-19, enrolled during active disease.

This clone came up once. V is TRBV27 and J is TRBJ1-4, with D tentatively TRBD1 (5 bases). The ends were cut back, 2 bases at V and 2 bases at J, with 21 bases in the middle. The CDR3 sequence is 19 residues long. The germline gives CDR1 MNHEY, CDR2 SMNVEV (reference sequence). The CDR3 region is CASSLKGFQGGTTNEKLFF. In nucleotides, the CDR3 is TGTGCCAGCAGTTTAAAGGGGTTCCAGGGAGGTACCACTAATGAAAAACTGTTTTTT.

This chain joins TRBV7-9 and TRBJ2-1; 8 nucleotides agree with TRBD2. V lost 5 bases to trimming and J lost 9 bases; unmatched junction nucleotides: 12. Germline assignment: CDR1 SEHNR and CDR2 FQNEAQ (reference sequence). This CDR3 has 15 amino acids. CDR3 protein: CASSKSGSVGVEQFF. The DNA for the CDR3 is TGTGCCAGCAGCAAGAGCGGGAGCGTCGGGGTTGAGCAGTTCTTC.

The chain has TRBV20-1 and TRBJ2-3; D possibly corresponds to TRBD1 (6 bases). The germline gives CDR1 DFQATT, CDR2 SNEGSKA (reference sequence). The CDR3 length is 14 residues. Trimming cost V 6 bases and J 0 bases, with 13 bases left between them. The CDR3 reads CSASQGKSTDTQYF. The CDR3 region has the DNA TGCAGTGCGAGTCAGGGGAAAAGCACAGATACGCAGTATTTT.

This chain connects TRBV5-4 to TRBJ2-5; maybe TRBD2 (5 bases). The CDR3 loop spans 13 amino acids. Deletions cut 4 bases from V and 5 bases from J, with 12 bases between. CDR1 SGHNT and CDR2 YYREEE come from the germline V gene (reference sequence). CDR3 amino acids: CASSPPRGETQYF. Here the CDR3 DNA reads TGTGCCAGCAGCCCCCCAAGAGGGGAGACCCAGTACTTC. Together with reference TRBV5-4 and TRBJ2-5, the CDR3 gives the full variable domain: ETGVTQSPTHLIKTRGQQVTLRCSSQSGHNTVSWYQQALGQGPQFIFQYYREEENGRGNFPPRFSGLQFPNYSSELNVNALELDDSALYLCASSPPRGETQYFGPGTRLLVL.

This chain connects TRBV2 to TRBJ2-5; TRBD2 is a possible D gene (6 bases). The CDR3 spans 13 residues. Germline assignment: CDR1 SNHLY and CDR2 FYNNEI. Trimming took off 4 bases at V and 3 bases at J, with 9 bases between the two ends. The CDR3 is CASSGTGEETQYF. The CDR3 region has the DNA TGTGCCAGCAGTGGAACGGGGGAAGAGACCCAGTACTTC.

The chain recombines TRBV29-1 with TRBJ1-1; D may be TRBD1 (5 bases). The germline gives CDR1 SQVTM, CDR2 ANQGSEA. Trimming took 5 bases from V and 4 from J, leaving 11 bases between them. The CDR3 is 12 amino acids. The CDR3 nucleotides are TGCAGCGTTTTGTGGGGGGGCACTGAAGCTTTCTTT. The encoded protein is CSVLWGGTEAFF.

The gene calls are TRBV27 and TRBJ2-4, with 9 bases identical to TRBD1. CDR1 is MNHEY and CDR2 is SMNVEV in the germline V gene (reference sequence). CDR3 length equals 16 residues. V lost 8 bases and J lost 0; bases outside the gene matches: 8. CDR3 sequence: CASRTGAGRAKNIQYF. As DNA, the CDR3 is TGTGCCAGCCGGACAGGGGCGGGACGAGCCAAAAACATTCAGTACTTC.

V is TRBV19 and J is TRBJ2-1; the D gene is possibly TRBD1 (5 bases). V lost 7 bases and J 0 bases, leaving 10 bases between the germline ends. Germline assignment: CDR1 LNHDA and CDR2 SQIVND (reference sequence). The CDR3 extends over 14 amino acids. The CDR3 is CASNSQGSYNEQFF. CDR3 nucleotide sequence: TGTGCCAGTAATTCGCAGGGCTCCTACAATGAGCAGTTCTTC.

The chain employs TRBV18 and TRBJ2-1; 8 bases line up with TRBD1. CDR3 size: 14 residues. V lost 6 bases to trimming and J lost 8 bases; unmatched junction nucleotides: 9. The germline V gene has CDR1 KGHSH and CDR2 LQKENI. CDR3 sequence reads: CASSHQGADDEQFF. CDR3 nucleotides: TGTGCCAGCTCTCACCAGGGGGCGGACGATGAGCAGTTCTTC.

The V gene is TRBV6-5, the J gene TRBJ1-4; the D gene is possibly TRBD1 (5 bases). V lost 5 bases, J lost 0 bases, and 10 bases lay in between. The length of the CDR3 is 15 residues. Germline assignment: CDR1 MNHEY and CDR2 SVGAGI. This CDR3 is CASSTVRATNEKLFF. CDR3 nucleotide sequence: TGTGCCAGCAGTACAGTCAGGGCAACTAATGAAAAACTGTTTTTT.

The J gene is TRBJ1-5, the V gene TRBV19, with 8 bases aligning to TRBD1. CDR3 size: 17 residues. V was pared by 7 bases and J by 0 bases, with 11 bases of the junction left unmatched. Germline V gene data show CDR1 as LNHDA and CDR2 as SQIVND (reference sequence). CDR3 region: CASKKGTGIYSNQPQHF. The CDR3 nucleotides are TGTGCCAGTAAGAAGGGGACAGGAATATATAGCAATCAGCCCCAGCATTTT.

The CDR3 protein is CASSQDVSQETQYF. For the CDR3, the DNA is TGTGCCAGCAGCCAAGATGTCAGCCAAGAGACCCAGTACTTC. The chain carries TRBV3-1 (or the pseudogene TRBV3-2) and TRBJ2-5; D call uncertain. Germline CDR1 LGHDT, CDR2 YNNKEL (reference sequence). Trimming removed 0 bases from V and 1 base from J, with 6 bases in between. This CDR3 comprises 14 residues.

This clone was seen only once. This chain links TRBV12-3 or TRBV12-4 with TRBJ2-5, with 9 bases aligning to TRBD1. CDR3 length equals 13 residues. V gave up 7 bases and J gave up 6 bases; unmatched junction bases: 6. The DNA of the CDR3 is TGTGCCAGCAACCCCGGGACAGGGAAGACCCAGTACTTC. Its protein is CASNPGTGKTQYF.